The 13 T cell receptor beta chains in this list originate from one sample, sequenced in a study of T-cell memory formation after mild COVID-19. TCRdb used MiXCR to reprocess the 5' RACE reads, holding one entry per CDR3 protein. This sample has 250,000 to 350,000 distinct CDR3 sequences, with around 19% found just once. Sequences were obtained from PBMCs or a T cell subset sorted from them (not recorded which). The receptors here all came from a man between 18 and 35 years old who had mild COVID-19 (a few samples of this study predate the infection). Cell type and time point are not known.

The table lists this clonotype with many counts. The chain couples TRBV20-1 to TRBJ2-3; 8 nucleotides line up with TRBD2. J was trimmed by 5 bases and V by 6 bases; bases with no gene match: 10. The CDR3 is 14 residues long. Germline V CDR1 and CDR2: DFQATT, SNEGSKA (reference sequence). The CDR3 sequence is CSAPSSLAGDTQYF. CDR3 DNA: TGCAGTGCCCCCTCCTCTCTAGCGGGAGATACGCAGTATTTT.

The genes are TRBV20-1 and TRBJ2-5, with 8 bases lining up with TRBD1. J was trimmed by 5 bases and V by 7 bases; bases with no gene match: 6. CDR1 is DFQATT, CDR2 SNEGSKA, per germline (reference sequence). The CDR3 runs to 12 residues. CDR3 amino acids: CSVSDREETQYF. The CDR3 nucleotides are TGCAGTGTCTCGGACAGGGAGGAGACCCAGTACTTC.

This clonotype showed up just a few times. The CDR3 reads CASSEVGRGGTAQHF. The CDR3 coding sequence is TGTGCCAGCAGTGAAGTGGGCAGGGGAGGAACGGCCCAGCATTTT. The chain combines TRBV6-1 with TRBJ1-5; tentative D call: TRBD1 (6 bases). The germline CDR1 and CDR2 sequences are MNHNS and SASEGT. The CDR3 contains 15 residues. V lost 1 base and J lost 11, with 18 bases in between.

This clonotype has just a few counts. The chain joins TRBV7-2 to TRBJ2-7, with unresolved D. The CDR3 totals 14 residues. The germline V and J ends were trimmed by 0 bases and 1 base, with 7 bases remaining between them. Germline assignment: CDR1 SGHTA and CDR2 FQGNSA. The CDR3 protein is CASSLAGRSYEQYV. The CDR3 DNA reads TGTGCCAGCAGCTTAGCGGGTCGGTCCTACGAGCAGTACGTC.

This clonotype came up a few times. This rearrangement joins TRBV29-1 to TRBJ2-5; D is possibly TRBD1 or TRBD2 (6 bases each). This CDR3 region has 15 residues. Germline-derived CDR1 and CDR2 are SQVTM and ANQGSEA. The ends were cut back, 7 bases at V and 4 bases at J, with 22 bases in the middle. CDR3 in amino acids: CSGSGSWGAGETQYF. CDR3 bases: TGCAGCGGATCCGGATCGTGGGGGGCCGGAGAGACCCAGTACTTC.

The chain uses TRBV9 and TRBJ2-5; D perhaps matches TRBD2 (5 bases). The CDR3 runs 14 residues. V was trimmed by 0 bases and J by 0 bases, leaving 6 bases between them. Germline assignment: CDR1 SGDLS and CDR2 YYNGEE. The CDR3 sequence is CASSVGRDQETQYF. In nucleotides, the CDR3 is TGTGCCAGCAGCGTAGGGCGGGACCAAGAGACCCAGTACTTC.

The chain links TRBV5-1 to TRBJ2-2, with D unresolved. V was shortened by 0 bases and J by 6 bases, with 9 bases between the two germline ends. The CDR3 extends over 14 amino acids. Germline-derived CDR1 and CDR2 are SGHRS and YFSETQ. The CDR3 bases are TGCGCCAGCAGCTTGGCCTCGGTTCCCGGGGAGCTGTTTTTT. It encodes CASSLASVPGELFF.

In its sample, this clonotype was seen a few times. The chain recombines TRBV4-3 with TRBJ1-2; TRBD1 matches at 7 bases. From germline, CDR1 is LGHNA and CDR2 YSLEER. The V gene end was trimmed by 0 bases and the J gene end by 8 bases; junction bases not matched to a gene: 6. The CDR3 is 14 amino acids. CDR3 sequence: CASSQETGITGYTF. For the CDR3, the DNA is TGCGCCAGCAGCCAAGAGACAGGGATAACGGGCTACACCTTC.

In its sample, this clonotype was seen a few times. V is TRBV4-3 and J is TRBJ2-3; 9 bases map to TRBD2. The CDR3 totals 18 residues. Germline V gene sequence: CDR1 LGHNA, CDR2 YSLEER. With V trimmed by 0 bases and J by 2 bases, 9 bases remained unmatched. The CDR3 coding sequence is TGCGCCAGCAGCCAAGAGGCTGATAGCGGGGGTATCACAGATACGCAGTATTTT. It yields the protein CASSQEADSGGITDTQYF.

This clonotype turned up a few times. This chain links TRBV29-1 with TRBJ2-3; D is perhaps TRBD2 (6 bases). This CDR3 comprises 14 residues. Germline V gene sequence: CDR1 SQVTM, CDR2 ANQGSEA. Between the trimmed V and J ends, which lost 2 bases and 0 bases, there was a span of 9 bases. The CDR3 DNA reads as TGCAGCGTTGAAATGGCGGGGAGCACAGATACGCAGTATTTT. Protein sequence: CSVEMAGSTDTQYF.

This clonotype was counted many times. The genes are TRBV5-1 and TRBJ2-1; 11 nucleotides agree with TRBD2. Germline CDR1 SGHRS, CDR2 YFSETQ. The V gene end was trimmed by 3 bases and the J gene end by 0 bases; junction bases not matched to a gene: 2. This CDR3 has 16 residues. The CDR3 DNA reads TGCGCCAGCAGCTCGGGACTAGCGGACTCCTACAATGAGCAGTTCTTC. As protein: CASSSGLADSYNEQFF.

CDR3 region: CASSLGRDNGYTF. DNA for the CDR3: TGTGCCAGCAGCTTAGGCAGGGACAATGGCTACACCTTC. The rearrangement links TRBV7-9 to TRBJ1-2, with a possible D match to TRBD1 (6 bases). V dropped 1 base and J dropped 6 bases, with 9 bases sitting between them. Germline-derived CDR1 and CDR2 are SEHNR and FQNEAQ (reference sequence). The CDR3 is 13 residues long.

The J gene is TRBJ2-1, the V gene TRBV9; D perhaps matches TRBD2 (5 bases). Between the trimmed V and J ends, which lost 5 bases and 3 bases, there was a span of 15 bases. CDR1 is SGDLS and CDR2 is YYNGEE in the germline V gene. The CDR3 length is 15 residues. The CDR3 DNA sequence: TGTGCCAGCAGTCCTGAGGGCGGGTACTACAATGAGCAGTTCTTC. Translating it yields CASSPEGGYYNEQFF.